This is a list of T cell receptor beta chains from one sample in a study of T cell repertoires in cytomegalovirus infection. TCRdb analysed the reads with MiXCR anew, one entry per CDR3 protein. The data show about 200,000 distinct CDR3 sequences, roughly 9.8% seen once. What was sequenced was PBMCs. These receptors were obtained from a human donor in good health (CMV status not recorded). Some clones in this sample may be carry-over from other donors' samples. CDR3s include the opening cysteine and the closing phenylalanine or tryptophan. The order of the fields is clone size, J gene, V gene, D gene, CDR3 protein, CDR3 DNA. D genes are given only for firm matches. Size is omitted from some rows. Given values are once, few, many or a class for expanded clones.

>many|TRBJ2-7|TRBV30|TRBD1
CAWGTGIPYEQYF
TGTGCCTGGGGGACAGGGATCCCCTACGAGCAGTACTTC
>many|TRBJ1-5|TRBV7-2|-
CASSLERQGRVQFSNQPQHF
TGTGCCAGCAGCTTAGAGAGGCAGGGACGGGTTCAATTCAGCAATCAGCCCCAGCATTTT
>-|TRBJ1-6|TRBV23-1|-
CASSRPKGVASPLHF
TGCGCCAGCAGTCGGCCGAAGGGGGTGGCTTCACCCCTCCACTTT
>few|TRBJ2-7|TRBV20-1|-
CSDLATGYEQYF
TGCAGTGATTTGGCTACCGGATACGAGCAGTACTTC
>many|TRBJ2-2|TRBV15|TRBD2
CATSLHSGGLPPTGELFF
TGTGCCACCAGCCTACATAGCGGGGGGCTACCACCCACCGGGGAGCTGTTTTTT
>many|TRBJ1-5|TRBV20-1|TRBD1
CSARPPGQGSQPQHF
TGCAGTGCTAGACCCCCGGGACAGGGATCGCAGCCCCAGCATTTT
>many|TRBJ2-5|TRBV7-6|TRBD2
CASSHGLAGRETQYF
TGTGCCAGCAGCCACGGACTAGCGGGACGGGAGACCCAGTACTTC
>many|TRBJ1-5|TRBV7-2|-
CASSFGGDQPQHF
TGTGCCAGCAGCTTCGGGGGGGATCAGCCCCAGCATTTT
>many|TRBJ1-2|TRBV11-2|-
CASSPIRKGRGGYTF
TGTGCCAGCAGCCCGATAAGAAAGGGGCGAGGAGGCTACACCTTC
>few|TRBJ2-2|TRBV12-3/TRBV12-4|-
CASSLGGGNTGELFF
TGTGCCAGCAGTTTGGGGGGAGGCAACACCGGGGAGCTGTTTTTT
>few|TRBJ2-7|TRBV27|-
CASSLMARPYEQYF
TGTGCCAGCAGTTTAATGGCCCGACCCTACGAGCAGTACTTC